One and the same sample provided the 30 T cell receptor beta chains below, sequenced in a study of blood T cell repertoires in COVID-19. Generated by immunoSEQ multiplex PCR, the TCRdb table keeps only in-frame clones and is missing some. The sample has 150,000 or so clones; around 79% are singletons. The sample taken for sequencing was peripheral blood. The receptors shown here come from a woman aged 70-85 years with COVID-19, enrolled during active disease.

This clone was observed a few times. V is TRBV24-1 and J is TRBJ1-5, with unresolved D. V lost 5 bases to trimming and J lost 2 bases, with 15 bases between them. Germline loops: CDR1 KGHDR, CDR2 SFDVKD. CDR3 size: 16 residues. In DNA, the CDR3 is TGTGCCACCAGTGCACGCAGCGGATGGGGCAATCAGCCCCAGCATTTT. Protein sequence: CATSARSGWGNQPQHF.

This clone was counted once. V and J are TRBV2 and TRBJ2-3; 11 bases align to TRBD1. The germline V gene encodes CDR1 SNHLY and CDR2 FYNNEI. V dropped 6 bases and J dropped 4; count of bases not matched to a gene: 6. This CDR3 contains 15 residues. In nucleotides, the CDR3 is TGTGCCAGCAGCAAGGACAGGGGGCGATCAGATACGCAGTATTTT. Translated: CASSKDRGRSDTQYF.

The CDR3 sequence: CASTRDRGSTQYF. DNA of the CDR3: TGTGCCAGTACCAGGGACAGGGGAAGTACGCAGTATTTT. The rearrangement joins TRBV19 to TRBJ2-3; 10 nucleotides align to TRBD1. CDR3 length: 13 residues. Germline V lookup: CDR1 LNHDA, CDR2 SQIVND (reference sequence). V gave up 7 bases and J gave up 8 bases; unmatched junction bases: 6. Full variable domain (remainder filled in from reference TRBV19 and TRBJ2-3): DGGITQSPKYLFRKEGQNVTLSCEQNLNHDAMYWYRQDPGQGLRLIYYSQIVNDFQKGDIAEGYSVSREKKESFPLTVTSAQKNPTAFYLCASTRDRGSTQYFGPGTRLTVL.

The chain uses TRBV11-2 and TRBJ1-5; 8 bases fit TRBD1. CDR1 and CDR2 from the germline V gene are SGHAT and FQNNGV. V trimming: 5 bases; J trimming: 4 bases; junction bases outside the gene matches: 16. The CDR3 contains 18 residues. The CDR3 DNA follows: TGTGCCAGCAGCGCACCAGGGGGCGCGAGGATAAGTAATCAGCCCCAGCATTTT. This translates into CASSAPGGARISNQPQHF.

The gene calls are TRBV6-6 and TRBJ1-2; D is ambiguous. V shed 5 bases and J shed 8 bases, with 15 bases lying between them. CDR3 length equals 13 residues. Per germline, CDR1 MNHNY and CDR2 SVGAGI (reference sequence). CDR3 sequence reads: CASSPTQERGYTF. The CDR3 DNA reads as TGTGCCAGCAGTCCCACCCAGGAGCGGGGCTACACCTTC.

The chain has TRBV6-5 and TRBJ1-1; D not certain. The CDR3 covers 12 residues. Trimming stripped 2 bases from V and 11 bases from J, with 12 bases between. Germline CDR1 and CDR2: MNHEY and SVGAGI. This CDR3 is CASSYGSSGAFF. Written as DNA, the CDR3 is TGTGCCAGCAGTTACGGGTCATCCGGGGCTTTCTTT.

V gene TRBV5-1 combines with J gene TRBJ2-5, with 16 nucleotides matching TRBD2. The CDR3 has 18 amino acids. Germline values: CDR1 SGHRS, CDR2 YFSETQ. V was pared by 4 bases and J by 2 bases, with 8 bases of the junction left unmatched. CDR3: CASSPGTSGGGPQETQYF. The CDR3 DNA follows: TGCGCCAGCAGCCCCGGGACTAGCGGGGGGGGACCACAAGAGACCCAGTACTTC.

This clone was detected only a few times. The V gene is TRBV13, the J gene TRBJ2-7; tentatively, D is TRBD2 (6 bases). Trimming cost V 4 bases and J 6 bases, with 19 bases left between them. The CDR3 sequence is 15 residues long. The germline gives CDR1 PRHDT, CDR2 FYEKMQ (reference sequence). CDR3 DNA sequence: TGTGCCAGCAGCTCCAGGAGCGGGTCTCAAGGCGAGCAGTACTTC. Translation: CASSSRSGSQGEQYF.

For this clone: The sample holds other DNA sequences that translate to the same CDR3. The CDR3 reads CASSVGGQNTEAFF. CDR3 DNA sequence: TGTGCCAGCAGCGTAGGCGGGCAAAACACTGAAGCTTTCTTT. The chain recombines TRBV9 with TRBJ1-1, with D hard to call. This CDR3 contains 14 residues. CDR1 is SGDLS and CDR2 is YYNGEE in the germline V gene. Between the trimmed V and J ends, which lost 0 bases and 2 bases, there was a span of 8 bases.

The rearrangement links TRBV19 to TRBJ1-5, with a weak D call TRBD1 (6 bases). Deletions cut 5 bases from V and 0 bases from J, with 14 bases between. The CDR3 length is 16 residues. Per germline, CDR1 LNHDA and CDR2 SQIVND (reference sequence). CDR3 DNA: TGTGCCAGTAGTGGGGGGGCTTTACATAGCAATCAGCCCCAGCATTTT. It yields the protein CASSGGALHSNQPQHF.

The chain uses TRBV28 and TRBJ2-3; tentatively, D is TRBD2 (6 bases). The V end was cut by 4 bases, the J end by 3 bases, with 14 bases between. CDR1 is MDHEN and CDR2 is SYDVKM in the germline V gene. The length of the CDR3 is 15 residues. This chain's CDR3 is CASSYGSAGTDTQYF. CDR3 DNA: TGTGCCAGCAGTTACGGGTCTGCGGGGACAGATACGCAGTATTTT.

The chain is built from TRBV6-5 and TRBJ2-7; perhaps TRBD1 as D (6 bases). Germline CDR1 MNHEY, CDR2 SVGAGI. Trimming removed 7 bases at V and 3 bases at J, with 10 bases between. The CDR3 is 12 residues long. The CDR3 DNA reads as TGTGCCAGCAACCAACAGGGCTACGAGCAGTACTTC. Translated, it gives CASNQQGYEQYF.

The chain couples TRBV2 to TRBJ1-2; D unresolved. This CDR3 contains 12 residues. V lost 1 base and J 10 bases, leaving 10 bases between the germline ends. Germline loops: CDR1 SNHLY, CDR2 FYNNEI. CDR3 coding DNA: TGTGCCAGCAGTGAAGGCGGTTTGGTCTACACCTTC. It is translated as CASSEGGLVYTF. The whole variable domain, filled in from reference TRBV2 and TRBJ1-2, reads EPEVTQTPSHQVTQMGQEVILRCVPISNHLYFYWYRQILGQKVEFLVSFYNNEISEKSEIFDDQFSVERPDGSNFTLKIRSTKLEDSAMYFCASSEGGLVYTFGSGTRLTVV.

V gene TRBV7-2 combines with J gene TRBJ2-5; 12 bases are shared with TRBD1. The CDR3 is 16 residues long. Germline CDR1 and CDR2: SGHTA and FQGNSA. V trimming: 5 bases; J trimming: 5 bases; junction bases outside the gene matches: 9. CDR3 sequence: CASSPPGTGGMETQYF. For the CDR3, the DNA is TGTGCCAGCAGCCCGCCCGGGACAGGGGGCATGGAGACCCAGTACTTC. Full variable domain (missing parts from reference TRBV7-2 and TRBJ2-5): GAGVSQSPSNKVTEKGKDVELRCDPISGHTALYWYRQSLGQGLEFLIYFQGNSAPDKSGLPSDRFSAERTGGSVSTLTIQRTQQEDSAVYLCASSPPGTGGMETQYFGPGTRLLVL.

The chain joins TRBV6-5 to TRBJ2-7; maybe TRBD1 (5 bases). Germline values: CDR1 MNHEY, CDR2 SVGAGI. The CDR3 has 12 residues. Trimming removed 6 bases from V and 2 bases from J, with 8 bases in between. CDR3 in DNA: TGTGCCAGCAGCCGACAGACCTACGAGCAGTACTTC. It is translated as CASSRQTYEQYF.

The V and J genes are TRBV3-1 (or the pseudogene TRBV3-2) and TRBJ2-6; D is uncertain. The CDR3 runs to 17 residues. Germline loops: CDR1 LGHDT, CDR2 YNNKEL (reference sequence). Trimming stripped 0 bases from V and 0 bases from J, with 9 bases between. CDR3 DNA: TGTGCCAGCAGCCAAGAGTCTCGCGCCTCTGGGGCCAACGTCCTGACTTTC. This encodes CASSQESRASGANVLTF.

This sequence joins TRBV11-2 and TRBJ2-5; D not resolved. V lost 1 base to trimming and J lost 5 bases, with 8 bases between them. CDR1 and CDR2 from the germline V gene are SGHAT and FQNNGV. The CDR3 consists of 13 residues. The CDR3 sequence is CASSLAPRETQYF. The DNA for the CDR3 is TGTGCCAGCAGCTTAGCCCCCCGGGAGACCCAGTACTTC.

This clone was seen ten or more times. The V and J genes are TRBV19 and TRBJ1-6; 7 bases line up with TRBD1. Germline-derived CDR1 and CDR2 are LNHDA and SQIVND (reference sequence). The V and J ends lost 3 bases and 8 bases, in that order; junction bases with no gene match: 13. The CDR3 has 17 amino acids. CDR3 sequence reads: CASSISPRTGSYSPLHF. CDR3 bases: TGTGCCAGTAGTATCAGCCCCAGGACAGGTTCCTATTCACCCCTCCACTTT.

The gene calls are TRBV5-1 and TRBJ2-4; tentatively, D is TRBD1 (5 bases). Germline-derived CDR1 and CDR2 are SGHRS and YFSETQ. Trimming took off 1 base at V and 10 bases at J, with 12 bases between the two ends. The CDR3 is 13 residues long. The CDR3 DNA is TGCGCCAGCAGCTTGTGGGGCGAAGGGATTCAGTACTTC. This gives the protein CASSLWGEGIQYF.

The chain joins TRBV7-9 to TRBJ2-7; 8 bases are a match to TRBD1. The CDR3 consists of 16 residues. V lost 6 bases and J lost 7; bases outside the gene matches: 17. Germline-derived CDR1 and CDR2 are SEHNR and FQNEAQ (reference sequence). The CDR3 reads CASSHPNAGGTGEQYF. In DNA, the CDR3 is TGTGCCAGCAGTCATCCCAACGCAGGGGGCACGGGGGAGCAGTACTTC.

In its sample, this clone was seen a few times. This chain connects TRBV24-1 to TRBJ1-6; the match to TRBD1 covers 7 bases. This CDR3 comprises 14 residues. The V and J ends lost 5 bases and 6 bases, in that order; junction bases with no gene match: 3. Looked up from germline, CDR1 is KGHDR and CDR2 is SFDVKD. In DNA form, the CDR3 reads TGTGCCACCAGTGCCGGGACAGTTAATTCACCCCTCCACTTT. Translation gives CATSAGTVNSPLHF.

V is TRBV5-8 and J is TRBJ1-4; tentative D call: TRBD1 (5 bases). The CDR3 contains 15 residues. Germline V gene data show CDR1 as SGHTS and CDR2 as YDEGEE. V was clipped by 1 base and J by 7 bases, with 14 bases between them. The CDR3 spells CASSLLWGLTEKLFF. For the CDR3, the DNA is TGTGCCAGCAGCTTGTTGTGGGGCCTAACTGAAAAACTGTTTTTT.

The chain combines TRBV6-2 or TRBV6-3 with TRBJ1-1, with TRBD1 as a possible D gene (5 bases). V lost 5 bases to trimming and J lost 8 bases, with 27 bases between them. Germline V gene sequence: CDR1 MNHEY, CDR2 SVGEGT. The CDR3 has 17 residues. The CDR3 DNA sequence: TGTGCCAGCAGTAGGCCGGCCCTAAGCGGACAAAGCGGGGAAGCTTTCTTT. Amino acid sequence: CASSRPALSGQSGEAFF.

The rearrangement joins TRBV28 to TRBJ1-5; TRBD1 aligns across 8 bases. The germline V gene encodes CDR1 MDHEN and CDR2 SYDVKM. The CDR3 spans 13 residues. With V trimmed by 10 bases and J by 4 bases, 6 bases remained unmatched. The chain's CDR3 is CAIQGAGNQPQHF. In nucleotides, the CDR3 is TGTGCCATCCAGGGGGCTGGTAATCAGCCCCAGCATTTT.

This chain uses TRBV19 with TRBJ2-1; weak D call: TRBD2 (7 bases). Trimming stripped 9 bases from V and 6 bases from J, with 27 bases between. CDR1 and CDR2 (germline): LNHDA, SQIVND (reference sequence). The CDR3 covers 17 residues. The CDR3 nucleotides read TGTGCCAGCACAGCGAATGGCGGGGGAGGGGGGACCAATGAGCAGTTCTTC. Its translation: CASTANGGGGGTNEQFF.

The chain's CDR3 is CASSVQGISEQFF. The CDR3 nucleotides are TGTGCCAGCAGCGTACAGGGGATCTCTGAGCAGTTCTTC. The chain is built from TRBV6-5 and TRBJ2-1, with 7 bases identical to TRBD1. Looked up from germline, CDR1 is MNHEY and CDR2 is SVGAGI. This CDR3 has 13 residues. V was pared by 6 bases and J by 9 bases, with 8 bases of the junction left unmatched.

Points on this clone: Other DNA sequences in the sample encode the same CDR3. The gene calls are TRBV9 and TRBJ1-3; TRBD1 matches 7 bases. This CDR3 has 16 residues. Trimming at V came to 1 base and at J to 0 bases, leaving 4 bases not matched to a gene. CDR1 and CDR2 (germline): SGDLS, YYNGEE. CDR3 sequence reads: CASSVRGGSSGNTIYF. The CDR3 coding sequence is TGTGCCAGCAGCGTAAGAGGGGGCAGCTCTGGAAACACCATATATTTT.

This chain links TRBV4-3 with TRBJ1-5, with D tentatively TRBD1 (6 bases). With 2 bases removed from V and 4 bases from J, the gap between germline ends came to 21 bases. The CDR3 consists of 18 residues. Per the germline V gene, CDR1 is LGHNA and CDR2 is YSLEER. The DNA for the CDR3 is TGCGCCAGCAGCCAACCATGGACAGCTTCCTCTTCTAATCAGCCCCAGCATTTT. Its protein product is CASSQPWTASSSNQPQHF.

This clone was seen only a few times. The junction does not match germline at one end; this may be a read error. V and J are TRBV12-3 or TRBV12-4 and TRBJ1-2; 10 nucleotides align to TRBD1. The CDR3 totals 13 residues. The CDR3 nucleotides read TGTGCCAGCAGCTTAGACAGGGGGCATGGCTACACCTTC. It yields the protein CASSLDRGHGYTF.

DNA for the CDR3: TGTGCCAGCAGCCCGAGTGGTAGCTCCTACAATGAGCAGTTCTTC. Amino acid sequence: CASSPSGSSYNEQFF. The V and J genes are TRBV11-3 and TRBJ2-1; D ambiguous. The CDR3 has 15 residues. The germline V gene encodes CDR1 SGHNT and CDR2 YENEEA. Trimming took off 5 bases at V and 0 bases at J, with 11 bases between the two ends.